The 21 T cell receptor beta chains given below trace back to one sample, sequenced in a study of somatic mutations in cytotoxic T cells in rheumatoid arthritis. Sequencing was performed with immunoSEQ multiplex PCR; in TCRdb, only in-frame clones are kept and a portion is missing. The sample lists 6,000 to 8,000 clones; roughly 87% were seen once. Source material: CD8+ T cells sorted from blood. All receptors come from a man between 35 and 55 years old with rheumatoid arthritis.

This clone has just one count. The junction does not match germline at one end; this may be a read error. This chain connects TRBV7-9 to TRBJ1-6; D gene unclear. Germline CDR1 is SEHNR and CDR2 is FQNEAQ (reference sequence). This CDR3 has 12 amino acids. The CDR3 is CASSLNNSPLHF. DNA for the CDR3: TGTGCCAGCAGCTTAAATAATTCCCCCCTCCACTTT. The whole variable domain, filled in from reference TRBV7-9 and TRBJ1-6, reads DTGVSQNPRHKITKRGQNVTFRCDPISEHNRLYWYRQTLGQGPEFLTYFQNEAQLEKSRLLSDRFSAERPKGSFSTLEIQRTEQGDSAMYLCASSLNNSPLHFGNGTRLTVT.

The chain recombines TRBV11-2 with TRBJ2-5; perhaps TRBD1 as D (6 bases). The CDR3 totals 18 residues. V lost 4 bases and J lost 4, with 25 bases in between. Germline V gives CDR1 SGHAT, CDR2 FQNNGV. This CDR3 is CASSSYTRDKTLPETQYF. CDR3 nucleotide sequence: TGTGCCAGCAGCTCCTACACACGGGACAAGACCCTTCCAGAGACCCAGTACTTC.

V is TRBV10-3 and J is TRBJ1-1; D gene uncertain. V lost 0 bases and J lost 3, with 8 bases in between. Per germline, CDR1 ENHRY and CDR2 SYGVKD. This CDR3 has 14 residues. The CDR3 protein is CAISESSQDTEAFF. The CDR3 region has the DNA TGTGCCATCAGTGAGTCATCCCAGGACACTGAAGCTTTCTTT.

The count of this clone is one. This rearrangement joins TRBV9 to TRBJ2-3, with 9 positions matching TRBD2. The CDR3 is made up of 18 amino acids. The ends lost 0 bases at V and 0 bases at J; junction bases unmatched: 8. The germline CDR1 and CDR2 sequences are SGDLS and YYNGEE. This chain's CDR3 is CASSVEGLAGSSTDTQYF. CDR3 in DNA: TGTGCCAGCAGCGTAGAGGGGCTAGCGGGGTCTAGCACAGATACGCAGTATTTT.

V usage is TRBV29-1 and J usage is TRBJ2-7; 8 bases agree with TRBD1. Germline V gene data show CDR1 as SQVTM and CDR2 as ANQGSEA. The V gene end was trimmed by 5 bases and the J gene end by 0 bases; junction bases not matched to a gene: 6. CDR3 length: 14 amino acids. The CDR3 DNA reads as TGCAGCGTTTCGGGACAGGCAAGCTCCTACGAGCAGTACTTC. Its translation: CSVSGQASSYEQYF.

This sequence joins TRBV11-2 and TRBJ1-2; 8 bases map to TRBD1. Germline CDR1 is SGHAT and CDR2 is FQNNGV. The junction had 6 bases not matched to a gene; V was cut back by 4 bases and J by 2 bases. This CDR3 is built from 15 residues. The CDR3 protein is CASSSTDRENYGYTF. CDR3 nucleotide sequence: TGTGCCAGCAGCTCGACGGACAGGGAGAACTATGGCTACACCTTC.

The chain couples TRBV2 to TRBJ2-1; D call uncertain. The V gene's germline CDR1 is SNHLY and CDR2 FYNNEI. This CDR3 region has 13 residues. Trimming took 4 bases from V and 1 from J, leaving 5 bases between them. The CDR3 here is CASSGASYNEQFF. The DNA for the CDR3 is TGTGCCAGCAGTGGGGCATCCTACAATGAGCAGTTCTTC.

The CDR3 DNA follows: TGTGCCAGCAGTGAACCGAGGGTTTCCCGTCAGCCCCAGCATTTT. This sequence encodes CASSEPRVSRQPQHF. V usage is TRBV6-1 and J usage is TRBJ1-5; D remains unclear. The germline V and J ends were trimmed by 2 bases and 6 bases, with 14 bases remaining between them. In germline, CDR1 is MNHNS, CDR2 SASEGT. The CDR3 contains 15 residues.

This chain joins TRBV29-1 and TRBJ1-3; possibly TRBD1 for D (6 bases). CDR3 length equals 14 residues. The V and J ends lost 5 bases and 0 bases respectively, with 11 bases between them. The germline V gene has CDR1 SQVTM and CDR2 ANQGSEA. The DNA for the CDR3 is TGCAGCGTTACCCCAGGGGACTCTGGAAACACCATATATTTT. It is translated as CSVTPGDSGNTIYF.

This clone was picked up a small number of times. The same CDR3 also results from other DNA sequences found in this sample. CDR3 nucleotide sequence: TGTGCCAGTGCCAACAGGGGGTACTCCCCCCTCCACTTT. Translation gives CASANRGYSPLHF. V and J are TRBV6-5 and TRBJ1-6, with 8 bases matching TRBD1. Germline assignment: CDR1 MNHEY and CDR2 SVGAGI. J was trimmed by 13 bases and V by 9 bases; bases with no gene match: 11. The CDR3 sequence is 13 residues long.

This chain joins TRBV30 and TRBJ1-2; tentative D call: TRBD1 (5 bases). The CDR3 length is 13 residues. Trimming removed 2 bases from V and 6 bases from J, with 13 bases in between. Germline lookup yields CDR1 GTSNPN and CDR2 SVGIG (reference sequence). CDR3 coding DNA: TGTGCCTGGAGTCCCAACAGGATAAATGGCTACACCTTC. Its protein product is CAWSPNRINGYTF. Together with reference TRBV30 and TRBJ1-2, the CDR3 gives the full variable domain: SQTIHQWPATLVQPVGSPLSLECTVEGTSNPNLYWYRQAAGRGLQLLFYSVGIGQISSEVPQNLSASRPQDRQFILSSKKLLLSDSGFYLCAWSPNRINGYTFGSGTRLTVV.

The rearrangement links TRBV5-5 to TRBJ1-1; 8 positions match TRBD1. The CDR3 runs 14 residues. The germline V gene has CDR1 SGHKS and CDR2 YYEKEE (reference sequence). V lost 2 bases and J lost 7; bases outside the gene matches: 7. Here the CDR3 DNA reads TGTGCCAGCAGCTTAACCGGGACAGGCTTTGAAGCTTTCTTT. It codes for CASSLTGTGFEAFF.

The chain couples TRBV9 to TRBJ2-2; TRBD2 aligns across 14 bases. CDR1 SGDLS and CDR2 YYNGEE come from the germline V gene. CDR3 length: 17 amino acids. Trimming removed 8 bases from V and 6 bases from J; junction bases left unmatched: 12. CDR3 sequence (DNA): TGTGCCAGTGCCAAGACTAGCGGGGGGGCCAGGTCCGGGGAGCTGTTTTTT. Protein product: CASAKTSGGARSGELFF.

The chain couples TRBV7-8 to TRBJ2-6; TRBD1 agrees at 8 bases. Losses at the gene ends were 3 bases for V and 0 bases for J; bases not matched to a gene: 7. CDR1 is SGHVS, CDR2 FQNEAQ, per germline. The CDR3 is made up of 18 amino acids. The CDR3 is CASSLVGTGPSGANVLTF. As DNA, the CDR3 is TGTGCCAGCAGCTTGGTCGGGACAGGCCCCTCTGGGGCCAACGTCCTGACTTTC.

The CDR3 sequence is CASSSRGQETQYF. CDR3 bases: TGTGCCAGCAGCTCCCGGGGGCAAGAGACCCAGTACTTC. The chain uses TRBV5-5 and TRBJ2-5; D may be TRBD2 (6 bases). Trimming took off 3 bases at V and 2 bases at J, with 8 bases between the two ends. Germline values: CDR1 SGHKS, CDR2 YYEKEE (reference sequence). The CDR3 loop spans 13 amino acids.

The chain employs TRBV9 and TRBJ2-2; D is possibly TRBD1 (6 bases). There are 14 residues in the CDR3. CDR1 is SGDLS and CDR2 is YYNGEE in the germline V gene. V lost 4 bases, J lost 2 bases, and 9 bases lay in between. The DNA of the CDR3 is TGTGCCAGCAGCCGGACAGTAAACACCGGGGAGCTGTTTTTT. Residues: CASSRTVNTGELFF.

V gene TRBV11-2 combines with J gene TRBJ2-1, with D perhaps matching TRBD2 (6 bases). V was trimmed by 3 bases and J by 10 bases, leaving 10 bases between them. The CDR3 has 12 amino acids. Looked up from germline, CDR1 is SGHAT and CDR2 is FQNNGV. The CDR3 region has the DNA TGTGCCAGCAGCTTCCTTAGCGGCGAGCAGTTCTTC. Its translation is CASSFLSGEQFF.

In its sample, this clone was seen once. The gene calls are TRBV7-9 and TRBJ1-2, with 7 bases lining up with TRBD1. The germline gives CDR1 SEHNR, CDR2 FQNEAQ (reference sequence). The CDR3 length is 13 residues. V dropped 8 bases and J dropped 4; count of bases not matched to a gene: 7. In nucleotides, the CDR3 is TGTGCCAGCCGGACAGGAAGAGGCTATGGCTACACCTTC. It yields the protein CASRTGRGYGYTF.

For this clone: The sample contains more than one DNA sequence encoding this CDR3. The J gene is TRBJ1-3, the V gene TRBV11-2; a possible D gene is TRBD1 (6 bases). CDR1 is SGHAT and CDR2 is FQNNGV in the germline V gene. The CDR3 has 16 amino acids. V lost 0 bases and J lost 3, with 12 bases in between. CDR3 in amino acids: CASSLEWTDYGNTIYF. The CDR3 coding sequence is TGTGCCAGCAGCTTAGAGTGGACAGATTATGGAAACACCATATATTTT.

This clone was detected a few times. The chain links TRBV7-6 to TRBJ2-7; D gene unclear. Germline lookup yields CDR1 SGHVS and CDR2 FNYEAQ. CDR3 length equals 16 residues. Trimming stripped 1 base from V and 2 bases from J, with 15 bases between. This CDR3 is CASSLGEDQSTYEQYF. CDR3 in DNA: TGTGCCAGCAGCTTAGGAGAGGATCAGAGCACCTACGAGCAGTACTTC.

This chain links TRBV27 with TRBJ2-3; TRBD1 might be the D (6 bases). Trimming pared 6 bases from V and 4 bases from J, leaving 14 bases between. Per germline, CDR1 MNHEY and CDR2 SMNVEV (reference sequence). This CDR3 region has 14 residues. CDR3 in DNA: TGTGCCAGCAGCCCGGGACAATCGGCAGATACGCAGTATTTT. It specifies CASSPGQSADTQYF.